This is a list of T cell receptor beta chains from one sample in a study of OX40 agonist ivuxolimab in advanced cancers. TCRdb keeps only in-frame clones here, not all; method: immunoSEQ multiplex PCR. The profile shows 74,000 or so clones, approximately 94% of them singletons. The material sequenced was CD4+ or CD8+ T cells sorted from blood, taken in a trial of the OX40 agonist ivuxolimab. These receptors originate from an adult with an advanced solid tumor such as melanoma, head and neck, liver or kidney cancer. The CDR3 runs from the conserved cysteine through the conserved F or W. The D gene is left open where the match is weak. Rows give clone size only sometimes, using once, few, many, or a class for an expanded clone.

j_call | v_call | clone_size | d_call | cdr3_nt | cdr3_aa
TRBJ2-1 | TRBV4-1 | once | TRBD2 | TGCGCCAGCAGCCAAAGGGCTAGCGGGACCTACAATGAGCAGTTCTTC | CASSQRASGTYNEQFF
TRBJ1-2 | TRBV5-6 | - | TRBD1 | TGTGCCAGCAGCCTCGAGGGACAGCTTTCCTATGGCTACACCTTC | CASSLEGQLSYGYTF
TRBJ1-4 | TRBV19 | - | - | TGTGCCAGTAGTATAGATCCGCCCGGGAACGGTGAAAAACTGTTTTTT | CASSIDPPGNGEKLFF
TRBJ2-7 | TRBV4-3 | - | - | TGCGCCAGCAGCCCTGGGACGGCAGGTAGGGCGGAGCAGTACTTC | CASSPGTAGRAEQYF
TRBJ2-2 | TRBV5-6 | - | - | TGTGCCAGCAGTTATATGAATCTAGGGTTAACCGGGGAGCTGTTTTTT | CASSYMNLGLTGELFF
TRBJ2-1 | TRBV7-9 | - | - | TGTGCCAGCAGCCTTAGCGGCAATGAGCAGTTCTTC | CASSLSGNEQFF
TRBJ1-1 | TRBV5-1 | - | TRBD1 | TGCGCCAGCAGCTTGACAGGGGCCCAGTTGAACACTGAAGCTTTCTTT | CASSLTGAQLNTEAFF
TRBJ2-7 | TRBV27 | - | - | TGTGCCAGCAGTTTCCGGGACGGCCCCTACGAGCAGTACTTC | CASSFRDGPYEQYF
TRBJ2-5 | TRBV5-6 | - | - | TGTGCCAGCAGCTTGGAGTTCGGGGACCGATACCAAGAGACCCAGTACTTC | CASSLEFGDRYQETQYF
TRBJ2-4 | TRBV7-9 | - | - | TGTGCCAGCCGGGGAGGGGGGAACATTCAGTACTTC | CASRGGGNIQYF
TRBJ2-7 | TRBV28 | - | - | TGTGCCAGCAGTTTAGGAGTTGCCGAGTACGAGCAGTACTTC | CASSLGVAEYEQYF
TRBJ1-4 | TRBV23-1 | - | TRBD1 | TGCGCCAGCAGTCAAAATAATGACCCAAGACAGGGGAATAATGAAAAACTGTTTTTT | CASSQNNDPRQGNNEKLFF
TRBJ2-7 | TRBV4-3 | - | TRBD1 | TGCGCCAGCAGCCCGTCGATGACAGGGGCCACCTACGAGCAGTACTTC | CASSPSMTGATYEQYF
TRBJ2-1 | TRBV6-5 | - | - | TGTGCCAGCAGTTACGGAGTCGGTGATACCTACAATGAGCAGTTCTTC | CASSYGVGDTYNEQFF
TRBJ2-1 | TRBV13 | - | - | TGTGCCAGCAGCTTAAATTTATACGAGCAGTTCTTC | CASSLNLYEQFF
TRBJ1-5 | TRBV9 | - | TRBD1 | TGTGCCAGCAGCGTAGGAACAGGGGGCATACAGCCCCAGCATTTT | CASSVGTGGIQPQHF
TRBJ1-2 | TRBV4-2 | - | - | TGTGCCAGCAGCCCTCCGGGAGACTATGGCTACACCTTC | CASSPPGDYGYTF
TRBJ2-7 | TRBV4-3 | - | - | TGCGCCAGCAGCCAAGTGAGAGGGGACTACGAGCAGTACTTC | CASSQVRGDYEQYF
TRBJ2-2 | TRBV9 | - | - | TGTGCCAGCCAATGGACACCGAACACCGGGGAGCTGTTTTTT | CASQWTPNTGELFF
TRBJ2-1 | TRBV11-1 | - | - | TGTGCCATCCCCCTTCGAGGGGCCACCTACAATGAGCAGTTCTTC | CAIPLRGATYNEQFF
TRBJ2-1 | TRBV5-8 | - | - | TGTGCCAGCAGCTTCGGCGGGGCCGCGTACAATGAGCAGTTCTTC | CASSFGGAAYNEQFF
TRBJ2-7 | TRBV27 | - | TRBD2 | TGTGCCAGCAGCGAGACCGGACTAGCGGGAGGGCTATCCATCTACGAGCAGTACTTC | CASSETGLAGGLSIYEQYF
TRBJ1-1 | TRBV11-2 | - | TRBD1 | TGTGCCAGCAGCTTGATGGACAGGGGAATTACTGAAGCTTTCTTT | CASSLMDRGITEAFF
TRBJ2-5 | TRBV4-3 | once | - | TGCGCCAGCAGCCTACTATTGCTCCCCCGGGTGGCGGGCGAGGACCAGTACTTC | CASSLLLLPRVAGEDQYF
TRBJ1-2 | TRBV5-8 | - | - | TGTGCCAGCAGCGCTTTGGGAGGCTACACCTTC | CASSALGGYTF
TRBJ1-1 | TRBV28 | - | - | TGTGCCAGCAGTTTACGCAAAACAGGTGGCTCTGAAGCTTTCTTT | CASSLRKTGGSEAFF
TRBJ2-5 | TRBV5-1 | - | TRBD2 | TGCGCCAGCAGTCGGCTAGCGGGGCCCCAAGAGACCCAGTACTTC | CASSRLAGPQETQYF
TRBJ2-1 | TRBV7-3 | - | - | TGTGCCAGCAGCTTATCCGGGAAGAATGAGCAGTTCTTC | CASSLSGKNEQFF
TRBJ2-7 | TRBV19 | once | - | TGTGCCAGTAGTATAAGTGTCCCGGGAGACGGCGAGCAGTACTTC | CASSISVPGDGEQYF
TRBJ2-5 | TRBV6-6 | - | - | TGTGCCAGCAGTTTTTCCGCGGCGAGTTTACAAGAGACCCAGTACTTC | CASSFSAASLQETQYF
TRBJ2-1 | TRBV5-6 | - | TRBD2 | TGTGCGCTATCGAGGGCGGGAGGGCGGAGGGAGCAGTTCTTC | CALSRAGGRREQFF
TRBJ2-7 | TRBV4-3 | - | - | TGCGCCAGCAGCCCAGATAGAAAGGACCCCAGGCGGGAGCAGTACTTC | CASSPDRKDPRREQYF
TRBJ2-1 | TRBV28 | - | - | TGTGCCAGCAGTTTTCAGGGATCCAATGAGCAGTTCTTC | CASSFQGSNEQFF
TRBJ2-7 | TRBV27 | - | TRBD1 | TGTGCCAGCAGTCCCGGGACAGGGCCCTACGAGCAGTACTTC | CASSPGTGPYEQYF
TRBJ2-2 | TRBV11-1 | - | TRBD1 | TGTGCCAGCAGCTTCCCCCGGGACAGGGGGCCAAGGGAGCTGTTTTTT | CASSFPRDRGPRELFF
TRBJ1-4 | TRBV15 | - | TRBD1 | TGTGCCACCAGCCCGGACTTTCCGGGACAGGCAAATGAAAAACTGTTTTTT | CATSPDFPGQANEKLFF
TRBJ1-4 | TRBV9 | - | - | TGTGCCAGCAGCGTAGCTCGTTTT | CASSVARF
TRBJ1-1 | TRBV6-1 | - | TRBD1 | TGTGCCAGCCGACAGACAGGGATGGGGACTGAAGCTTTCTTT | CASRQTGMGTEAFF
TRBJ2-7 | TRBV19 | - | TRBD1 | TGTGCCAGTAGTCCAGGGACAGGGACCTACGAGCAGTACTTC | CASSPGTGTYEQYF
TRBJ1-1 | TRBV11-2 | - | TRBD1 | TGTGCCAGCAGCTACCCAGGGGGAGACACTGAAGCTTTCTTT | CASSYPGGDTEAFF
TRBJ2-7 | TRBV9 | - | TRBD1 | TGTGCCAGCAGCCCCGCCGGGACAGGGGCTTACGAGCAGTACTTC | CASSPAGTGAYEQYF